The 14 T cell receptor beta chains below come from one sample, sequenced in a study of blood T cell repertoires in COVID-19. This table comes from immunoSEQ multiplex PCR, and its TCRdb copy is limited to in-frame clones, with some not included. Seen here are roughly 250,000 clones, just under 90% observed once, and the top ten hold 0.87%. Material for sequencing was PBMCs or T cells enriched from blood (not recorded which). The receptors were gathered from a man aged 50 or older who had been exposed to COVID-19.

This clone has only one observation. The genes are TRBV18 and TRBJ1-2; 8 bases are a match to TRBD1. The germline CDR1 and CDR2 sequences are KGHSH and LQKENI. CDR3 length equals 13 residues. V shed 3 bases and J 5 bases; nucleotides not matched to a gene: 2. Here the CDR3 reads CASSPGQGYGYTF. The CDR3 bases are TGTGCCAGCTCACCTGGACAGGGATATGGCTACACCTTC.

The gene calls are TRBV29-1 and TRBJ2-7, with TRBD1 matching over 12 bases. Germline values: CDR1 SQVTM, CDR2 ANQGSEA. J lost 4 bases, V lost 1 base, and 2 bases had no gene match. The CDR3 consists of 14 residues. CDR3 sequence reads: CSVEGDRGLYEQYF. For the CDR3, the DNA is TGCAGCGTTGAAGGGGACAGGGGGCTTTACGAGCAGTACTTC.

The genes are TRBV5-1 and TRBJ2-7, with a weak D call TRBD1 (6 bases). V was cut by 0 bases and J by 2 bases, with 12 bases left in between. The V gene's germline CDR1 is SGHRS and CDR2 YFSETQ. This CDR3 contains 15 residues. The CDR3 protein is CASSLVRGLTYEQYF. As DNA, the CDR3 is TGCGCCAGCAGCTTGGTCAGGGGATTGACCTACGAGCAGTACTTC.

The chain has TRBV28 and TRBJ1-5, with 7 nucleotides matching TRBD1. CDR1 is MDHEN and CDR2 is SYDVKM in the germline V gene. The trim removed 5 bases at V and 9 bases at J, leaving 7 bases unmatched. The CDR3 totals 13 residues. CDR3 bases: TGTGCCAGCAGTCCCTGGGACAGACCGCCCCAGCATTTT. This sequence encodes CASSPWDRPPQHF.

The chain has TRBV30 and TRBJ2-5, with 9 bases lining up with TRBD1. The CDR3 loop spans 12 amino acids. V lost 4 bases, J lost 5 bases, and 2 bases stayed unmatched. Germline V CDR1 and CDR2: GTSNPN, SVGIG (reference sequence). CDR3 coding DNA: TGTGCCTGGATGACAGGGGGGGAGACCCAGTACTTC. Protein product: CAWMTGGETQYF.

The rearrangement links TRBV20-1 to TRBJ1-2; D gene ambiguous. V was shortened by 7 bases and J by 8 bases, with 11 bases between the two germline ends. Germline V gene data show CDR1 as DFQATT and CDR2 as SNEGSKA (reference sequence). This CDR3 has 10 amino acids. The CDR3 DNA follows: TGCAGTGTGACGACTGGGGGCTACACCTTC. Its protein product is CSVTTGGYTF.

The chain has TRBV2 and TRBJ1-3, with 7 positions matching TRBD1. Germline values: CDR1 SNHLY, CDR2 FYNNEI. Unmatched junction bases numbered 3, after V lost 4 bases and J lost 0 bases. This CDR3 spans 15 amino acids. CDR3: CASSVGGFSGNTIYF. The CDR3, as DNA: TGTGCCAGCAGTGTAGGGGGCTTCTCTGGAAACACCATATATTTT.

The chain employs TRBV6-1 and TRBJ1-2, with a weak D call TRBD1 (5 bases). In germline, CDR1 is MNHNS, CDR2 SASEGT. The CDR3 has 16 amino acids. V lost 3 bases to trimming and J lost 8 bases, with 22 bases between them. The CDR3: CASSDLSGMGRGGYTF. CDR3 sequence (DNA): TGTGCCAGCAGTGATCTATCGGGGATGGGGCGGGGAGGCTACACCTTC.

CDR3 in DNA: TGTGCCAGCAATTTCGGGACAGCTAACACTGAAGCTTTCTTT. Residues: CASNFGTANTEAFF. The chain links TRBV6-5 to TRBJ1-1; 7 bases agree with TRBD1. Germline CDR1 reads MNHEY; CDR2 reads SVGAGI. With V trimmed by 7 bases and J by 2 bases, 7 bases remained unmatched. The CDR3 runs to 14 residues.

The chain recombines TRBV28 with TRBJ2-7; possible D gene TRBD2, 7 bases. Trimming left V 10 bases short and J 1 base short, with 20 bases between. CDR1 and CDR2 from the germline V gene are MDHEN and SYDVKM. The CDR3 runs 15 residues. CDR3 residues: CATQGGGRGSYEQYF. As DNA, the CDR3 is TGTGCCACCCAAGGGGGGGGGCGCGGATCCTACGAGCAGTACTTC.

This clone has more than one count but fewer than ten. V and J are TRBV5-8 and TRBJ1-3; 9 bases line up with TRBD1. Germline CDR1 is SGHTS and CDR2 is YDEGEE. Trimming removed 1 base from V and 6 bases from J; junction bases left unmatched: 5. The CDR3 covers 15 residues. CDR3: CASSLPGTGINTIYF. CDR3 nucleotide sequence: TGTGCCAGCAGCTTGCCTGGGACAGGGATAAACACCATATATTTT.

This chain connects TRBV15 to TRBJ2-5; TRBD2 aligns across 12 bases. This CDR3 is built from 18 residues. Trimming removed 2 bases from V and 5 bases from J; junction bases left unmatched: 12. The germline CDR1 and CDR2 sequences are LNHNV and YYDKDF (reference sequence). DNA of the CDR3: TGTGCCACCAGCAGATCTCAAGCGCCTAGCGGGGGGGAGGAGACCCAGTACTTC. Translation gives CATSRSQAPSGGEETQYF.

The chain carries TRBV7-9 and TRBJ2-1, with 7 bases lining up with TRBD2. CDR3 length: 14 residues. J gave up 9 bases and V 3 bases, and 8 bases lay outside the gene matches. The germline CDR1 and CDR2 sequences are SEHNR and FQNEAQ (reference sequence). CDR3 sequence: CASSFNAGVGEQFF. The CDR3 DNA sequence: TGTGCCAGCAGCTTTAACGCGGGGGTCGGTGAGCAGTTCTTC.

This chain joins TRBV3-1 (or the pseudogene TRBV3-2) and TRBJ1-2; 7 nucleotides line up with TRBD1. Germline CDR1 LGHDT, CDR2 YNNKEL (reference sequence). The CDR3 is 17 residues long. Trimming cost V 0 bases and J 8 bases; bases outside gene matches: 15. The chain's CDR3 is CASSQDIGRQGEGGYTF. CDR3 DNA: TGTGCCAGCAGCCAAGATATTGGGAGACAGGGAGAAGGGGGCTACACCTTC.